This T cell receptor beta chain was observed in a study of blood T cell repertoires in COVID-19. Background on the study: COVID-19 samples from acute and convalescent phases originated in the United States, Italy and Spain.

Participants were aged about 18 to 90 years, lived in about two dozen US areas, and enrolled virtually. Which cohort a participant joined came from the clinical history participants gave. In germline, CDR1 is KGHSH, CDR2 LQKENI. The length of the CDR3 is 15 residues. V lost 3 bases and J lost 6, with 17 bases in between. Using immunoSEQ multiplex PCR, the repertoire was profiled, and TCRdb retains in-frame clones only, with some absent. Of approximately 220,000 clones listed, roughly 89% are singletons. Sequenced material: PBMCs or T cells enriched from blood (not recorded which). The chain has TRBV18 and TRBJ1-2, with a possible D match to TRBD1 (5 bases). The clonotype originates from a woman aged 30 to 39 with acute COVID-19. Written as DNA, the CDR3 is TGTGCCAGCTCACCGGGGCAGGGAATGTCTAATGGCTACACCTTC. This codes for CASSPGQGMSNGYTF.